The rows below give T cell receptor beta chains drawn from one sample of a study of response to subunit inactivated influenza vaccine. One entry per CDR3 protein, called by TCRdb with MiXCR from the RT-PCR reads. Counted here are approximately 570,000 distinct CDR3 sequences, around 8% occurring once; the ten biggest clones make up around 13%. The input for sequencing was PBMCs from blood, taken roughly 24 months after vaccination. The receptors come from a man aged 45 to 75 who received an inactivated influenza vaccine. Both conserved end residues are part of each CDR3. Each record gives: CDR3 protein, CDR3 DNA, J gene, clone size, D gene, V gene. A D gene is named only where the DNA matches it firmly. Only part of the rows carry a size: once, few, many, or a class if the clone is expanded.

CASSKAGELFF | TGTGCCAGCAGCAAAGCCGGGGAGCTGTTTTTT | TRBJ2-2 | - | - | TRBV7-2
CSARPDRLEETQYF | TGCAGTGCTAGACCGGACAGGCTCGAAGAGACCCAGTACTTC | TRBJ2-5 | few | TRBD1 | TRBV20-1
CASKGPGDSRNEQYF | TGTGCCAGCAAGGGGCCTGGGGACAGCCGTAACGAGCAGTACTTC | TRBJ2-7 | many | TRBD1 | TRBV28
CASSFSTGDYGYTF | TGTGCCAGCAGTTTTTCGACAGGGGACTATGGCTACACCTTC | TRBJ1-2 | - | TRBD1 | TRBV12-3/TRBV12-4
CASSLTDSVPSNQPQHF | TGTGCCAGCAGTCTCACCGACAGCGTTCCTAGCAATCAGCCCCAGCATTTT | TRBJ1-5 | few | - | TRBV28
CASSRGGASHNEQFF | TGTGCCAGCAGCCGCGGGGGGGCTAGCCACAATGAGCAGTTCTTC | TRBJ2-1 | - | TRBD2 | TRBV11-2
CASSVVGTSTDTQYF | TGTGCCAGCAGCGTAGTAGGGACGTCCACAGATACGCAGTATTTT | TRBJ2-3 | few | - | TRBV9
CASSTRLAGAVDTQYF | TGTGCCAGCAGTACACGACTAGCGGGAGCGGTCGATACGCAGTATTTT | TRBJ2-3 | few | TRBD2 | TRBV25-1
CSAPTSGNTDTQYF | TGCAGTGCTCCGACTAGCGGCAACACAGATACGCAGTATTTT | TRBJ2-3 | many | TRBD2 | TRBV20-1
CASSLGQGGTQPQHF | TGTGCCAGCAGCTTGGGACAGGGTGGTACTCAGCCCCAGCATTTT | TRBJ1-5 | few | TRBD1 | TRBV5-8
CASSLGGLGSSYNEQFF | TGTGCCAGCAGCTTAGGGGGACTAGGCAGCTCCTACAATGAGCAGTTCTTC | TRBJ2-1 | many | TRBD2 | TRBV11-1
CASSQGLAGSSYEQYF | TGCGCCAGCAGCCAGGGACTAGCGGGTTCCTCCTACGAGCAGTACTTC | TRBJ2-7 | few | TRBD2 | TRBV4-3
CASRLAGGRTGELFF | TGTGCCAGCAGACTAGCGGGGGGGCGGACCGGGGAGCTGTTTTTT | TRBJ2-2 | many | TRBD2 | TRBV12-3/TRBV12-4
CASSYRDRAGEQYF | TGTGCCAGCAGCTACCGGGACCGCGCGGGCGAGCAGTACTTC | TRBJ2-7 | few | - | TRBV7-2
CAWDRENTGELFF | TGTGCCTGGGACAGGGAGAACACCGGGGAGCTGTTTTTT | TRBJ2-2 | - | TRBD1 | TRBV30
CASGVQGELFF | TGCGCCAGCGGAGTACAGGGGGAGCTGTTTTTT | TRBJ2-2 | few | - | TRBV5-1
CSASDHAGANVLTF | TGCAGTGCTAGCGACCACGCTGGGGCCAACGTCCTGACTTTC | TRBJ2-6 | - | - | TRBV20-1
CSARAHGGGYNSPLHF | TGCAGTGCTAGAGCGCATGGGGGGGGTTATAATTCACCCCTCCACTTT | TRBJ1-6 | - | - | TRBV20-1
CASSWLAGPQETQYF | TGTGCCAGCAGCTGGCTAGCGGGACCTCAAGAGACCCAGTACTTC | TRBJ2-5 | - | TRBD2 | TRBV7-2
CSAKKPGLAGTGELFF | TGCAGTGCTAAAAAACCGGGACTAGCGGGAACCGGGGAGCTGTTTTTT | TRBJ2-2 | - | TRBD2 | TRBV20-1
CASSETLGRNNGYTF | TGTGCCAGCAGTGAAACGTTGGGCAGGAACAACGGCTACACCTTC | TRBJ1-2 | many | - | TRBV6-1
CASSLEGTSGFTDTQYF | TGCGCCAGCAGCTTGGAAGGGACTAGCGGCTTCACAGATACGCAGTATTTT | TRBJ2-3 | many | TRBD2 | TRBV5-1
CASSLTRGGRADTQYF | TGTGCCAGCAGCCTAACGAGGGGGGGCAGGGCAGATACGCAGTATTTT | TRBJ2-3 | few | - | TRBV7-8
CASTGRRYGYTF | TGTGCCAGCACCGGCAGGCGCTATGGCTACACCTTC | TRBJ1-2 | - | - | TRBV6-1
CASSLGPLQGPATGELFF | TGTGCCAGCTCACTAGGCCCACTACAGGGGCCAGCCACCGGGGAGCTGTTTTTT | TRBJ2-2 | many | TRBD1 | TRBV18
CASSFPRRGGHRETQYF | TGTGCCAGCAGCTTCCCCCGAAGGGGGGGACATCGAGAGACCCAGTACTTC | TRBJ2-5 | - | - | TRBV11-2
CSARERGAYQPQHF | TGCAGTGCTAGAGAACGGGGGGCCTATCAGCCCCAGCATTTT | TRBJ1-5 | many | - | TRBV20-1
CSATGLAGVLNIQYF | TGCAGTGCTACGGGACTAGCGGGAGTACTAAACATTCAGTACTTC | TRBJ2-4 | - | TRBD2 | TRBV20-1
CSALRDAGGNEQYF | TGCAGTGCTCTAAGAGACGCGGGAGGGAACGAGCAGTACTTC | TRBJ2-7 | - | TRBD2 | TRBV20-1
CSARTTSGGYTQYF | TGCAGTGCTAGAACGACTAGCGGGGGTTATACGCAGTATTTT | TRBJ2-3 | few | TRBD2 | TRBV20-1
CASSPGFGGANVLTF | TGCGCCAGCAGCCCAGGCTTTGGTGGGGCCAACGTCCTGACTTTC | TRBJ2-6 | - | - | TRBV5-1
CASRLRGYNSPLHF | TGTGCCAGCAGACTGCGAGGCTATAATTCACCCCTCCACTTT | TRBJ1-6 | many | - | TRBV12-3/TRBV12-4
CASSLQVTAYGTDTQYF | TGTGCCAGCAGCTTGCAAGTTACGGCGTACGGCACAGATACGCAGTATTTT | TRBJ2-3 | - | - | TRBV5-5
CASRRLVQETQYF | TGTGCCAGCAGACGACTAGTTCAAGAGACCCAGTACTTC | TRBJ2-5 | few | - | TRBV6-1
CASSQVGQGNTIYF | TGCGCCAGCAGCCAAGTAGGACAGGGAAACACCATATATTTT | TRBJ1-3 | few | - | TRBV4-3
CASSLSDSLTDTQYF | TGCGCCAGCAGCTTATCGGACAGTTTGACAGATACGCAGTATTTT | TRBJ2-3 | many | - | TRBV5-1
CATSRDLTEGYTF | TGTGCCACCAGCAGGGACCTGACCGAAGGCTACACCTTC | TRBJ1-2 | many | - | TRBV15
CSARPLAGGHNEQFF | TGCAGTGCTAGACCACTAGCGGGAGGACACAATGAGCAGTTCTTC | TRBJ2-1 | few | TRBD2 | TRBV20-1